The clone carrying this T cell receptor (beta chain) was seen at least ten times. Antigen: not known. Exclusion of patients followed from uncontrolled infection, other autoimmune disease, pregnancy or lactation. A sample of blood taken at first hyperthyroidism diagnosis preceded any ophthalmopathy symptoms. Germline CDR1 DFQATT, CDR2 SNEGSKA (reference sequence). V was pared by 3 bases and J by 4 bases, with 2 bases of the junction left unmatched. CDR3 length equals 12 residues. The source material, RNA transcripts, was used to amplify TCR beta CDR3 regions. During a first-round RT-PCR of the TCR CDR3, the HTBI primer set was used. MiXCR was run by TCRdb on the multiplex PCR reads, yielding one entry per CDR3 protein. Of about 290,000 distinct CDR3 sequences detected, about an eighth appear once; the ten largest clones hold approximately 8.6%. This sample stems from a study of T cells in Graves' hyperthyroidism and ophthalmopathy. Overall study context: Peripheral blood was obtained at initial diagnosis, preceding any treatment. The study, taken as a whole, reports: Using 13 V-J features, a model discriminated ophthalmopathy from stable hyperthyroidism.

The sample comprised blood. The TCR sequence derives from a woman aged 25-40 years with Graves' hyperthyroidism that later progressed to Graves' ophthalmopathy. The chain joins TRBV20-1 to TRBJ2-5; 7 bases agree with TRBD1. CDR3 sequence (DNA): TGCAGTGCTAGCCGACAGGGAGAGACCCAGTACTTC. Amino acid sequence: CSASRQGETQYF.